One and the same sample provided the 26 T cell receptor beta chains below, sequenced in a study of T cells in Graves' hyperthyroidism and ophthalmopathy. What was amplified from RNA transcripts were TCR beta CDR3 regions. The TCR CDR3 was amplified in a first-round RT-PCR using the HTBI primer set. TCRdb redid the calling of the multiplex PCR reads with MiXCR, one entry per CDR3 protein. The sample has over 650,000 distinct CDR3 sequences, about 15% seen once. Specimen: blood. Receptors were obtained from a man aged 18-30 years with Graves' hyperthyroidism.

This clonotype was seen many times. The chain couples TRBV20-1 to TRBJ2-1, with D hard to call. The V gene's germline CDR1 is DFQATT and CDR2 SNEGSKA (reference sequence). This CDR3 comprises 14 residues. V was trimmed by 2 bases and J by 7 bases, leaving 15 bases between them. In DNA form, the CDR3 reads TGCAGTGCTAGATTACCTCGGGTCGAGAATGAGCAGTTCTTC. It encodes CSARLPRVENEQFF.

This clonotype was recorded many times. The chain has TRBV7-9 and TRBJ1-4; possibly TRBD1 for D (6 bases). Germline assignment: CDR1 SEHNR and CDR2 FQNEAQ (reference sequence). Between the trimmed V and J ends, which lost 4 bases and 4 bases, there was a span of 13 bases. CDR3 length: 15 amino acids. DNA for the CDR3: TGTGCCAGCAGCTCCCGGGACACGGGTAATGAAAAACTGTTTTTT. Encoded protein: CASSSRDTGNEKLFF.

This clonotype was seen many times. This chain uses TRBV10-3 with TRBJ2-1, with TRBD1 matching 9 bases. The CDR3 length is 15 residues. V was clipped by 1 base and J by 7 bases; unmatched bases: 5. Germline values: CDR1 ENHRY, CDR2 SYGVKD. The CDR3 DNA reads TGTGCCATCAGTGAGTACGGACAGGGGATGAATGAGCAGTTCTTC. It encodes CAISEYGQGMNEQFF.

This clonotype was counted ten times or more. This chain connects TRBV30 to TRBJ2-5; 9 bases agree with TRBD2. Germline V gene sequence: CDR1 GTSNPN, CDR2 SVGIG (reference sequence). J gave up 3 bases and V 0 bases, and 2 bases lay outside the gene matches. The CDR3 has 14 residues. The CDR3, as DNA: TGTGCCTGGAGTGTAGTAGCGGGAGAAGAGACCCAGTACTTC. Translation gives CAWSVVAGEETQYF.

This sequence joins TRBV27 and TRBJ2-5; D may match TRBD1 or TRBD2 (5 bases each). The CDR3 is 15 amino acids. V was shortened by 2 bases and J by 3 bases, with 13 bases between the two germline ends. Per the germline V gene, CDR1 is MNHEY and CDR2 is SMNVEV (reference sequence). The CDR3 DNA reads as TGTGCCAGCAGTTTACTGGCAGGGACGGAAGAGACCCAGTACTTC. It specifies CASSLLAGTEETQYF.

The chain employs TRBV10-1 and TRBJ2-5; TRBD2 is a possible D gene (5 bases). Germline CDR1 is WNHNN and CDR2 is SYGVQD (reference sequence). V was pared by 7 bases and J by 13 bases, with 10 bases between. There are 9 residues in the CDR3. The chain's CDR3 is CASNHGGYF. The CDR3, as DNA: TGCGCCAGCAACCACGGAGGGTACTTC.

This chain uses TRBV28 with TRBJ1-4, with 11 bases matching TRBD1. CDR1 MDHEN and CDR2 SYDVKM come from the germline V gene. V lost 7 bases to trimming and J lost 6 bases; unmatched junction nucleotides: 10. The CDR3 is made up of 16 amino acids. The CDR3 DNA reads TGTGCCAGCAAAGCCGGGACAGGGGGACTCTATGAAAAACTGTTTTTT. Encoded protein: CASKAGTGGLYEKLFF. Based on the CDR3 plus reference TRBV28 and TRBJ1-4, the full variable domain is DVKVTQSSRYLVKRTGEKVFLECVQDMDHENMFWYRQDPGLGLRLIYFSYDVKMKEKGDIPEGYSVSREKKERFSLILESASTNQTSMYLCASKAGTGGLYEKLFFGSGTQLSVL.

This clonotype was found many times. V is TRBV28 and J is TRBJ2-7; D is unresolved. Trimming removed 7 bases at V and 5 bases at J, with 15 bases between. Germline-derived CDR1 and CDR2 are MDHEN and SYDVKM. The CDR3 runs to 13 residues. CDR3 protein: CASIPSGGHEQYF. CDR3 in DNA: TGTGCCAGCATCCCTTCGGGTGGCCACGAGCAGTACTTC. Looking up the rest from reference TRBV28 and TRBJ2-7 gives the full variable domain: DVKVTQSSRYLVKRTGEKVFLECVQDMDHENMFWYRQDPGLGLRLIYFSYDVKMKEKGDIPEGYSVSREKKERFSLILESASTNQTSMYLCASIPSGGHEQYFGPGTRLTVT.

This clonotype was detected only a few times. CDR3 loop: CASSSGGGGLPADFSYNEQFF. The CDR3 coding sequence is TGTGCCAGCAGCTCGGGGGGGGGGGGACTACCCGCTGACTTCTCCTACAATGAGCAGTTCTTC. This rearrangement joins TRBV7-2 to TRBJ2-1, with 8 nucleotides matching TRBD2. Germline V lookup: CDR1 SGHTA, CDR2 FQGNSA. The V segment lost 4 bases and the J segment 0 bases; nucleotides outside the gene matches: 20. This CDR3 comprises 21 residues.

This chain joins TRBV4-2 and TRBJ2-1; 8 bases map to TRBD2. The CDR3 runs to 16 residues. With V trimmed by 4 bases and J by 7 bases, 12 bases remained unmatched. Germline CDR1 is LGHNA and CDR2 is YNFKEQ. CDR3 residues: CASSPRAGTRGNEQFF. The CDR3 region has the DNA TGTGCCAGCAGCCCTAGAGCGGGGACTAGGGGGAATGAGCAGTTCTTC.

The rearrangement joins TRBV3-1 to TRBJ1-1, with D uncertain. Germline-derived CDR1 and CDR2 are LGHDT and YNNKEL (reference sequence). The CDR3 loop spans 15 amino acids. Trimming shortened V by 0 bases and J by 4 bases, and 12 bases separated the two germline ends. The CDR3 protein is CASSQEGVVGTEAFF. In nucleotides, the CDR3 is TGTGCCAGCAGCCAAGAAGGAGTGGTGGGCACTGAAGCTTTCTTT.

This clonotype has at least ten counts. The chain has TRBV20-1 and TRBJ2-7, with no clear D. The CDR3 totals 10 residues. Trimming pared 5 bases from V and 1 base from J, leaving 3 bases between. The germline CDR1 and CDR2 sequences are DFQATT and SNEGSKA (reference sequence). The CDR3 DNA sequence: TGCAGTGCTCTATCCTACGAGCAGTACTTC. It specifies CSALSYEQYF.

At least ten counts were recorded for this clonotype. This chain links TRBV20-1 with TRBJ2-3; the match to TRBD2 covers 10 bases. Germline V lookup: CDR1 DFQATT, CDR2 SNEGSKA (reference sequence). Losses at the gene ends were 0 bases for V and 0 bases for J; bases not matched to a gene: 3. The CDR3 has 16 residues. The CDR3 reads CSARDGLAVSTDTQYF. For the CDR3, the DNA is TGCAGTGCTAGAGACGGACTAGCGGTGAGCACAGATACGCAGTATTTT.

This clonotype has a handful of counts. The genes are TRBV6-1 and TRBJ2-7; D remains ambiguous. Germline CDR1 and CDR2: MNHNS and SASEGT. Deletions cut 3 bases from V and 0 bases from J, with 9 bases between. The CDR3 consists of 14 residues. CDR3 region: CASSEFGGSYEQYF. The DNA of the CDR3 is TGTGCCAGCAGTGAGTTTGGTGGCTCCTACGAGCAGTACTTC.

A note on this clonotype: A read error may explain this, as a much larger clone is one base away. V gene TRBV6-5 combines with J gene TRBJ1-5; 7 bases agree with TRBD1. This CDR3 is built from 16 residues. Looked up from germline, CDR1 is MNHEY and CDR2 is SVGAGI. The CDR3 here is CASSYSSRGINRPQHF. The DNA of the CDR3 is TGTGCCAGCAGTTACTCGAGCAGGGGGATTAATCGGCCCCAGCATTTT.

This clonotype has just a few counts. V is TRBV6-1 and J is TRBJ1-5; D unclear. There are 13 residues in the CDR3. The germline V and J ends were trimmed by 3 bases and 3 bases, with 6 bases remaining between them. CDR1 MNHNS and CDR2 SASEGT come from the germline V gene. This CDR3 is CASSEADNQPQHF. The CDR3 DNA reads as TGTGCCAGCAGTGAGGCAGACAATCAGCCCCAGCATTTT.

This clonotype was seen more than once but under ten times. A read error may be the cause here, since a much bigger clone is one base away. The chain is built from TRBV2 and TRBJ2-7; D unresolved. The CDR3 totals 14 residues. V was shortened by 4 bases and J by 9 bases, with 19 bases between the two germline ends. Germline V lookup: CDR1 SNHLY, CDR2 FYNNEI. The CDR3 loop is CASSVAPPGLGQYF. Here the CDR3 DNA reads TGTGCCAGCAGTGTGGCACCGCCGGGCTTAGGGCAGTACTTC.

This clonotype has a handful of counts. V and J are TRBV15 and TRBJ2-1; TRBD2 matches 15 bases. This CDR3 has 17 residues. The germline V gene has CDR1 LNHNV and CDR2 YYDKDF (reference sequence). The junction had 6 bases not matched to a gene; V was cut back by 1 base and J by 8 bases. The CDR3 nucleotides read TGTGCCACCAGCAGAGGGACTAGCGGGAGGGCCCTCGATGAGCAGTTCTTC. This sequence encodes CATSRGTSGRALDEQFF.

This clonotype has only a few counts. The CDR3 region has the DNA TGTGCCAGCACCCCTAGACGGGACTATGGCTACACCTTC. Amino acid sequence: CASTPRRDYGYTF. V and J are TRBV28 and TRBJ1-2, with D unresolved. From germline, CDR1 is MDHEN and CDR2 SYDVKM. Trimming shortened V by 7 bases and J by 3 bases, and 12 bases separated the two germline ends. The CDR3 covers 13 residues.

This clonotype was picked up a small number of times. V usage is TRBV11-1 and J usage is TRBJ2-2; D is ambiguous. CDR3 length equals 14 residues. Deletions cut 7 bases from V and 0 bases from J, with 9 bases between. Germline CDR1 reads SGHAT; CDR2 reads FQDESV (reference sequence). Here the CDR3 reads CASKFSTNTGELFF. The CDR3 nucleotides read TGTGCCAGCAAGTTTTCTACGAACACCGGGGAGCTGTTTTTT.

V gene TRBV6-1 combines with J gene TRBJ2-1, with 7 bases identical to TRBD1. Germline loops: CDR1 MNHNS, CDR2 SASEGT. CDR3 length equals 14 residues. J lost 5 bases, V lost 10 bases, and 11 bases had no gene match. CDR3 nucleotides: TGTGCCACCACGGGACAGACCACCCACAATGAGCAGTTCTTC. As protein: CATTGQTTHNEQFF.

This clonotype was picked up many times. CDR3 nucleotides: TGTGCCAGCAGCCCCATTGGGGACCAGCGGGAGTGTGAGCAGTTCTTC. It translates to CASSPIGDQRECEQFF. V gene TRBV3-1 combines with J gene TRBJ2-1; 8 nucleotides agree with TRBD2. V gave up 4 bases and J gave up 9 bases; unmatched junction bases: 14. Germline V CDR1 and CDR2: LGHDT, YNNKEL (reference sequence). CDR3 length: 16 residues.

This clonotype was seen at least ten times. J is TRBJ2-7 and V is TRBV18; D might be TRBD2 (5 bases). CDR1 and CDR2 from the germline V gene are KGHSH and LQKENI. Trimming cost V 9 bases and J 0 bases, with 15 bases left between them. This CDR3 region has 14 residues. CDR3: CASARAANSYEQYF. The CDR3 nucleotides are TGTGCCAGTGCCAGAGCGGCCAACTCCTACGAGCAGTACTTC.

This clonotype was counted at least ten times. The genes are TRBV7-9 and TRBJ2-3, with 10 positions matching TRBD1. V was clipped by 5 bases and J by 3 bases; unmatched bases: 5. The germline CDR1 and CDR2 sequences are SEHNR and FQNEAQ (reference sequence). The CDR3 extends over 15 amino acids. CDR3 nucleotide sequence: TGTGCCAGCAGCCTAGGACAGGGGGGGACAGATACGCAGTATTTT. It translates to CASSLGQGGTDTQYF.

The rearrangement links TRBV5-6 to TRBJ2-7; 13 bases fit TRBD2. The CDR3 consists of 18 residues. With 4 bases clipped from V and 6 bases from J, the junction kept 16 bases outside the gene matches. Germline CDR1 SGHDT, CDR2 YYEEEE. CDR3 loop: CASSEGLRTSGRSGEQYF. The CDR3 DNA follows: TGTGCCAGCAGCGAGGGGCTTAGGACTAGCGGGAGATCTGGCGAGCAGTACTTC.

The chain carries TRBV6-2 or TRBV6-3 and TRBJ1-5; D might be TRBD1 (5 bases). V shed 10 bases and J shed 1 base, with 17 bases lying between them. This CDR3 contains 15 residues. Germline loops: CDR1 MNHEY, CDR2 SVGEGT. CDR3 residues: CAIKAGVLSNQPQHF. As DNA, the CDR3 is TGTGCCATCAAGGCGGGGGTCTTAAGCAATCAGCCCCAGCATTTT.